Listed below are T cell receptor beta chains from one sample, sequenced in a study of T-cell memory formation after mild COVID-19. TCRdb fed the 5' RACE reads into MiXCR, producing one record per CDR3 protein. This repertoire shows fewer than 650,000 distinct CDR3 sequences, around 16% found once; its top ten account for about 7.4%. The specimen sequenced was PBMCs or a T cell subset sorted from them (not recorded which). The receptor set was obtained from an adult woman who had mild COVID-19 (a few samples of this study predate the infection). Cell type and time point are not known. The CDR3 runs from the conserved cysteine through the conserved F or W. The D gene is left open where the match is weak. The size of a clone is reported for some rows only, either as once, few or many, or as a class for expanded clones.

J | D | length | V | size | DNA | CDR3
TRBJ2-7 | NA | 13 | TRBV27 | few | TGTGCCAGCAGTTTGGGACCCGATTACGAGCAGTACTTC | CASSLGPDYEQYF
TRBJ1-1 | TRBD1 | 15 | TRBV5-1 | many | TGCGCCAGCAGCTTGGAAGGGGGCAGGTTCACTGAAGCTTTCTTT | CASSLEGGRFTEAFF
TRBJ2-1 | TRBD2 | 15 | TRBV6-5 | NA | TGTGCCAGCCAACTACTAGCGGACTCCTACAATGAGCAGTTCTTC | CASQLLADSYNEQFF
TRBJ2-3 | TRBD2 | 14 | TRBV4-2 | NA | TGTGCCAGCAGCCGAGCGGGGGCCGGAGATACGCAGTATTTT | CASSRAGAGDTQYF
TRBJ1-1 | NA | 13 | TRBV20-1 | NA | TGCAGTGCTAGGAGGCAAGCTAACACTGAAGCTTTCTTT | CSARRQANTEAFF
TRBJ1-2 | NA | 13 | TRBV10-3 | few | TGTGCCATCAGTGAGTACAGCGATTATGGCTACACCTTC | CAISEYSDYGYTF
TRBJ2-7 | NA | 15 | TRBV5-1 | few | TGCGCCAGCAGCTCCGGCTACACTGCCGCCTACGAGCAGTACTTC | CASSSGYTAAYEQYF
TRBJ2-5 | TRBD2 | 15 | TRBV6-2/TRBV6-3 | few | TGTGCCAGCAGCCGAGCGGGAGGGCCGGATGAGACCCAGTACTTC | CASSRAGGPDETQYF
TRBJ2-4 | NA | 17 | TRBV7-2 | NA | TGTGCCAGCAGTTTACGGGACTCCGGAGGGGCCAAAAACATTCAGTACTTC | CASSLRDSGGAKNIQYF
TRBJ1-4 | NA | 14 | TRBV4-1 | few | TGCGCCAGCAGCCAAGTGGAGGGCGACGAAAAACTGTTTTTT | CASSQVEGDEKLFF
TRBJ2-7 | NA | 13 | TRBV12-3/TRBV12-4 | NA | TGTGCCAGCAGTTTAGATTCGGGGTACGAGCAGTACTTC | CASSLDSGYEQYF
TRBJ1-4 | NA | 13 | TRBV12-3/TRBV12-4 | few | TGTGCCAGCAGTGTCAGGGGCTCTGAAAAACTGTTTTTT | CASSVRGSEKLFF
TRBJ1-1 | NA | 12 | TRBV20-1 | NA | TGCAGTGCTAGAGCACAATACACTGAAGCTTTCTTT | CSARAQYTEAFF
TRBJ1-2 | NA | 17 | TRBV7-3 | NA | TGTGCCAGCAGCTTAATCGGGAGGGTAAGACAGCGGAATGGCTACACCTTC | CASSLIGRVRQRNGYTF
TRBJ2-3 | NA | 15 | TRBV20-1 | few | TGCAGTGCTAGAGATCGAATGGCCCCCGCGGGTACGCAGTATTTT | CSARDRMAPAGTQYF
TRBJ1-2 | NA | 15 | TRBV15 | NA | TGTGCCACCAGCAGAGAAGCCCAGGCGAACTATGGCTACACCTTC | CATSREAQANYGYTF
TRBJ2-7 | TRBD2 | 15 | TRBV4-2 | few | TGTGCCAGCAGCCAAGCGGGACTAGCGGTGAGGGAGCAGTACTTC | CASSQAGLAVREQYF
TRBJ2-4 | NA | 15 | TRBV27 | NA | TGTGCCAGCAGTTTGGCATGGGGCCTCCAAAACATTCAGTACTTC | CASSLAWGLQNIQYF
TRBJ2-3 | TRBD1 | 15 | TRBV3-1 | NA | TGTGCCAGCAGCGACCGACAGGGGCGCACAGATACGCAGTATTTT | CASSDRQGRTDTQYF
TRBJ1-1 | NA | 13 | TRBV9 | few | TGTGCCAGCAGCCCAGGGGAAGGGCCTGAAGCTTTCTTT | CASSPGEGPEAFF
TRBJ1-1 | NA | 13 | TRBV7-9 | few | TGTGCCAGCAGCTTATTGACGGACACTGAAGCTTTCTTT | CASSLLTDTEAFF
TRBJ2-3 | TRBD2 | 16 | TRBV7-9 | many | TGTGCCAGCAGCCTCCCAGGACTAGCGGTTGAGGATACGCAGTATTTT | CASSLPGLAVEDTQYF
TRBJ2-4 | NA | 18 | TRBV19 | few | TGTGCCAGTAGTCCACCCTCTTACGGGCACCGAGCCAAAAACATTCAGTACTTC | CASSPPSYGHRAKNIQYF
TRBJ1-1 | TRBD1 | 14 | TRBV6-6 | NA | TGTGCCAGCAGCAAACATAAGACAGGGCTGGGGGCTTTCTTT | CASSKHKTGLGAFF
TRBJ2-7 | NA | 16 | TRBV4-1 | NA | TGCGCCAGCAGCCAAGAGACGGGACTGGGCTCCTACGAGCAGTACTTC | CASSQETGLGSYEQYF
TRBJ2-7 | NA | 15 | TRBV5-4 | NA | TGTGCCAGCAGCTTGGACAGGGCGGGGGCCTACGAGCAGTACTTC | CASSLDRAGAYEQYF
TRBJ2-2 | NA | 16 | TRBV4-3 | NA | TGCGCCAGCAGCCAAGAGACGGGAGTGAACACCGGGGAGCTGTTTTTT | CASSQETGVNTGELFF
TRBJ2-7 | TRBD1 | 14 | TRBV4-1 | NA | TGCGCCAGCAGCCTGGACAGGGGGCTTGCGGAGCAGTACTTC | CASSLDRGLAEQYF
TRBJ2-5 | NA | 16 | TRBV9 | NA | TGTGCCAGCAGCGTAGGGACAGACTCGTACCAAGAGACCCAGTACTTC | CASSVGTDSYQETQYF
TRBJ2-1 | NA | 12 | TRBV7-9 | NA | TGTGCCAGCAGCTCGTTTTTGAATGAGCAGTTCTTC | CASSSFLNEQFF
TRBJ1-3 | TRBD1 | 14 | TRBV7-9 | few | TGTGCCAGCAGCTCCGGGACAGAACGAAACACCATATATTTT | CASSSGTERNTIYF
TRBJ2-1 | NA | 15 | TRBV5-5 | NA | TGTGCCAGCAGCTTTTACTCGCAGGGGCAAGGTGAGCAGTTCTTC | CASSFYSQGQGEQFF
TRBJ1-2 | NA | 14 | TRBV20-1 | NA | TGCAGTGCTAGTTCGGGCCTCGGACCCTATGGCTACACCTTC | CSASSGLGPYGYTF
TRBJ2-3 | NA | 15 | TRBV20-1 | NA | TGCAGTGCTAGAGATTTGGGGGACCGGACAGATACGCAGTATTTT | CSARDLGDRTDTQYF
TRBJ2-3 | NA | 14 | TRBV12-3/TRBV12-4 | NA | TGTGCCAGCAGACAAGGCGCGGGACCCCTGGAACAGTATTTT | CASRQGAGPLEQYF
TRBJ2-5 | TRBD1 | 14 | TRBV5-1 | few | TGCGCCAGCAGCAACCCGACAGGGAGAGAGACCCAGTACTTC | CASSNPTGRETQYF
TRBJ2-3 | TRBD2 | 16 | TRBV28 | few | TGTGCCAGCAGTTTCGCCGGGACTAGCTCCACAGATACGCAGTATTTT | CASSFAGTSSTDTQYF
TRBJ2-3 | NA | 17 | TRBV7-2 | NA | TGTGCCAGCAGCTTAAGAGGGGTGGGCCCTAGCACAGATACGCAGTATTTT | CASSLRGVGPSTDTQYF
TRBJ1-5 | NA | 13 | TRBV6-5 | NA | TGTGCCAGCCGACCTGGGTCGGGGCAGCCCCAGCATTTT | CASRPGSGQPQHF
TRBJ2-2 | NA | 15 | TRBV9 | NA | TGTGCCAGCAGCGTAGGGTGGAGGGGAACCGGGGAGCTGTTTTTT | CASSVGWRGTGELFF
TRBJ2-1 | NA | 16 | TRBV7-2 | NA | TGTGCCAGCAGCCCCCGTGGATCTAGGCCCTTGAATGAGCAGTTCTTC | CASSPRGSRPLNEQFF
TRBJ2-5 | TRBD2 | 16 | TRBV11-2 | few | TGTGCCAGCAGCTTAGATCGGGGGGGACCCCAAGAGCCCCAGTACTTC | CASSLDRGGPQEPQYF
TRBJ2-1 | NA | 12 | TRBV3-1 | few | TGTGCCAGCAGCCAAGGCCGCAATGAGCAGTTCTTC | CASSQGRNEQFF
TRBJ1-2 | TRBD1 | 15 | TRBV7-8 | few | TGTGCCAGCAGTTCCAACAGGGGCCATAACTATGGCTACACCTTC | CASSSNRGHNYGYTF
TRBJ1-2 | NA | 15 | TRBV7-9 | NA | TGTGCCAGCAGCGCAGCACAGGTTGTCATCTATGGCTACACCTTC | CASSAAQVVIYGYTF